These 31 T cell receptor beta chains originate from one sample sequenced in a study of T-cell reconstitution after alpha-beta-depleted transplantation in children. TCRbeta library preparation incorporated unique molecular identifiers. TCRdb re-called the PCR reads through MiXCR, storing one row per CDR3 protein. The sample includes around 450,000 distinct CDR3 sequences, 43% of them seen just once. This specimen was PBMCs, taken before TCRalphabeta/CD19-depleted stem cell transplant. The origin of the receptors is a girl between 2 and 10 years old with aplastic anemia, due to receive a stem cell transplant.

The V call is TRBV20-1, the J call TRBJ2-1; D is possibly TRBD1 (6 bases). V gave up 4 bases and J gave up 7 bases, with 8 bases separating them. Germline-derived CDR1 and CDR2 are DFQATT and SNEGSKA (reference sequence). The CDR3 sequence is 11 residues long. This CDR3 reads CSAITGNEQFF. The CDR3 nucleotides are TGCAGTGCTATCACAGGGAATGAGCAGTTCTTC.

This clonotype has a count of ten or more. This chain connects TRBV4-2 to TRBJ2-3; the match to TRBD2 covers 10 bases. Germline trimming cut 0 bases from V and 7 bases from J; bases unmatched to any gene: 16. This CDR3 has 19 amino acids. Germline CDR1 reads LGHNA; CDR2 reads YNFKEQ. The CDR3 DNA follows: TGTGCCAGCAGCCAAGATAAAGGAGCTAGCGGGAGCAGCGGGAATACGCAGTATTTT. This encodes CASSQDKGASGSSGNTQYF.

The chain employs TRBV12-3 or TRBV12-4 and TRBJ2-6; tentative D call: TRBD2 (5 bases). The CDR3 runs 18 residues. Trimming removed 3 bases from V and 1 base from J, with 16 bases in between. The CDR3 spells CASSFGPEGISGANVLTF. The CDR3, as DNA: TGTGCCAGCAGTTTCGGTCCTGAGGGTATATCTGGGGCCAACGTCCTGACTTTC.

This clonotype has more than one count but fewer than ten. CDR3 amino acids: CSARVTGGGAVEHF. The CDR3 DNA sequence: TGCAGTGCTAGAGTGACAGGGGGAGGAGCAGTCGAGCATTTT. This chain links TRBV20-1 with TRBJ1-5; the match to TRBD1 covers 9 bases. Unmatched junction bases numbered 12, after V lost 1 base and J lost 14 bases. The CDR3 runs 14 residues. The V gene's germline CDR1 is DFQATT and CDR2 SNEGSKA (reference sequence).

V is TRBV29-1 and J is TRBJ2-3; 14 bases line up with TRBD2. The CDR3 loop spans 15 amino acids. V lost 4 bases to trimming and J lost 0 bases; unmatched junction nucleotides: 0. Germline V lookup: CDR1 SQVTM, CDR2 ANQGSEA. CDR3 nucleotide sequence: TGCAGCGTTGGACTAGCGGGGGGGAGCACAGATACGCAGTATTTT. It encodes CSVGLAGGSTDTQYF.

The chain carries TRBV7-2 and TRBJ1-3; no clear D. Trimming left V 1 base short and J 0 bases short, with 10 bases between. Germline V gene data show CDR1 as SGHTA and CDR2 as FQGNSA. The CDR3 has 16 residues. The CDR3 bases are TGTGCCAGCAGCTTAGAACGGCAGCTCTCTGGAAACACCATATATTTT. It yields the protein CASSLERQLSGNTIYF.

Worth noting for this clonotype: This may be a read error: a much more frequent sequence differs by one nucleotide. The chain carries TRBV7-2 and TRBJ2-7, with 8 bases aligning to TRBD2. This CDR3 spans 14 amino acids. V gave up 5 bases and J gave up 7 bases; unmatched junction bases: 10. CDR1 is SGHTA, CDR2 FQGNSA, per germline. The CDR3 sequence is CASSPSGGVWEQYF. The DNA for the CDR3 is TGTGCCAGCAGCCCGTCGGGGGGGGTCTGGGAGCAGTACTTC.

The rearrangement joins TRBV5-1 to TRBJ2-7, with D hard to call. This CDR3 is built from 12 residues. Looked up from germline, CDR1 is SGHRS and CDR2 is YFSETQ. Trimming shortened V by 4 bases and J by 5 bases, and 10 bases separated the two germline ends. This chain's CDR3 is CASSIQTNEQYF. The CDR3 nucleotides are TGCGCCAGCAGCATCCAGACCAACGAGCAGTACTTC.

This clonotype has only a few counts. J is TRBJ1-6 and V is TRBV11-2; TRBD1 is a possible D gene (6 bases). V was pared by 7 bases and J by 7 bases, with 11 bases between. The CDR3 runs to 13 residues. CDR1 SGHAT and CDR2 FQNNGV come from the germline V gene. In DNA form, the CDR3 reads TGTGCCAGCAATGGACAGAAAAATTCACCCCTCCACTTT. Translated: CASNGQKNSPLHF.

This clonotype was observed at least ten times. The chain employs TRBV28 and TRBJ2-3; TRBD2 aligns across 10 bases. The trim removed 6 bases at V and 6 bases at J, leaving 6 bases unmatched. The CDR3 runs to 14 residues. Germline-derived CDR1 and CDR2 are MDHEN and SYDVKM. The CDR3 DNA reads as TGTGCCAGCAGGACTAGCGGGCATGCGGATACGCAGTATTTT. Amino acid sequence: CASRTSGHADTQYF.

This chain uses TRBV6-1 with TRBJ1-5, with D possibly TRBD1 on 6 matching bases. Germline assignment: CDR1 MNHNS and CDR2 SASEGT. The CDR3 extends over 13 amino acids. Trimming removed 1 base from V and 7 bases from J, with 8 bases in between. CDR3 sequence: CASSEGGRQPQHF. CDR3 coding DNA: TGTGCCAGCAGTGAAGGGGGGCGGCAGCCCCAGCATTTT.

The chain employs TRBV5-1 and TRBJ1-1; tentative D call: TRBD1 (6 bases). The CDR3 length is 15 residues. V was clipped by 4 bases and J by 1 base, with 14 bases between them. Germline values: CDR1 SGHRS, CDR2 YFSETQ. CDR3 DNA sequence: TGCGCCAGCAGCCATCAGACAGGAGGGAACACTGAAGCTTTCTTT. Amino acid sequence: CASSHQTGGNTEAFF. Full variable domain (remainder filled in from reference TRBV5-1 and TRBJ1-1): KAGVTQTPRYLIKTRGQQVTLSCSPISGHRSVSWYQQTPGQGLQFLFEYFSETQRNKGNFPGRFSGRQFSNSRSEMNVSTLELGDSALYLCASSHQTGGNTEAFFGQGTRLTVV.

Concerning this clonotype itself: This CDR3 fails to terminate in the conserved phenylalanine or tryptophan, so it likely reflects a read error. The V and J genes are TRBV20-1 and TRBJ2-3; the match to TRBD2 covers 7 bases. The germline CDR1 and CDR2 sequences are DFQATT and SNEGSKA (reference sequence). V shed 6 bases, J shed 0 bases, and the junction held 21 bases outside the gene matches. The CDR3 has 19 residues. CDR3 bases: TGCAGTGCCCTTCCATTTTGGGCGGGAGAGAGTTCTAGCACAGATACGCAGTATTGT. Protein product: CSALPFWAGESSSTDTQYC.

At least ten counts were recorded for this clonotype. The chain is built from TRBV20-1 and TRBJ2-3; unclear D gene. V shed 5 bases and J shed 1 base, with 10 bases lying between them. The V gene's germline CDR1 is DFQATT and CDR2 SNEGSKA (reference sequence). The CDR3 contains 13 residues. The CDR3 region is CSAFGLGTDTQYF. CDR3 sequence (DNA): TGCAGTGCTTTCGGTCTAGGCACAGATACGCAGTATTTT.

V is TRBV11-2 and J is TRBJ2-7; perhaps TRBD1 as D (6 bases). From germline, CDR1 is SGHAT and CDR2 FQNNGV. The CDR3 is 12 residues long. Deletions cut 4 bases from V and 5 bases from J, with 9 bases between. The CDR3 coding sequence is TGTGCCAGCAGCTCGTACAGGGACGAGCAGTACTTC. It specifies CASSSYRDEQYF.

The CDR3 nucleotides read TGCGCCAGCAGCCAAGCATCTAGCGGGGACGAGCAGTACTTC. The encoded protein is CASSQASSGDEQYF. The chain employs TRBV4-3 and TRBJ2-7, with 9 bases lining up with TRBD2. Germline CDR1 is LGHNA and CDR2 is YSLEER. Unmatched junction bases numbered 3, after V lost 1 base and J lost 5 bases. This CDR3 comprises 14 residues.

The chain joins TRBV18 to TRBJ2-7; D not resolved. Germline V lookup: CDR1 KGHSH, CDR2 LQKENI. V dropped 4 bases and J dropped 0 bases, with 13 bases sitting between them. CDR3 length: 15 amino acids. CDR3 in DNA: TGTGCCAGCTCACTTCTGGTGGATAACTCCTACGAGCAGTACTTC. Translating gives CASSLLVDNSYEQYF. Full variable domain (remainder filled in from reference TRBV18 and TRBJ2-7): NAGVMQNPRHLVRRRGQEARLRCSPMKGHSHVYWYRQLPEEGLKFMVYLQKENIIDESGMPKERFSAEFPKEGPSILRIQQVVRGDSAAYFCASSLLVDNSYEQYFGPGTRLTVT.

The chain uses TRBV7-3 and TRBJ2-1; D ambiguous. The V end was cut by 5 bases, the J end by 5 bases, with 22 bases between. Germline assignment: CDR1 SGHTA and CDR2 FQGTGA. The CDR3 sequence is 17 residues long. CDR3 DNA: TGTGCCAGCAGCCCCGGCAGCTGGACCGGGCCCGACAATGAGCAGTTCTTC. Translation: CASSPGSWTGPDNEQFF.

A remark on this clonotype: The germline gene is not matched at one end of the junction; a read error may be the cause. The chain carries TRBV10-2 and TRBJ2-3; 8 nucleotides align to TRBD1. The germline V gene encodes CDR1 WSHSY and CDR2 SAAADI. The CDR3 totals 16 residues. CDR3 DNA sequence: TGCGCCAGCAGTGAGTCGAGGACAGGGAGAGAGGATACGCAGAATTTT. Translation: CASSESRTGREDTQNF.

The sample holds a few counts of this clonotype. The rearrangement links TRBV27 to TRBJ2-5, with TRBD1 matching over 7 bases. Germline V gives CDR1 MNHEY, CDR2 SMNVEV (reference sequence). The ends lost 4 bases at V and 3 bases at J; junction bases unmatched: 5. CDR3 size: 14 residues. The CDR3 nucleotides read TGTGCCAGCAGTTACCTGGGGACAGAAGAGACCCAGTACTTC. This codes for CASSYLGTEETQYF.

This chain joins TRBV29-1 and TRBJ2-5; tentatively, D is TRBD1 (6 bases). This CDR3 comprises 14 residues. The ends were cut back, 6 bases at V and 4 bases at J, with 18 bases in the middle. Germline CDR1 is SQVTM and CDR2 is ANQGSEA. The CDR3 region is CSVLKQGKGETQYF. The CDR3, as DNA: TGCAGCGTCCTAAAACAGGGAAAAGGAGAGACCCAGTACTTC.

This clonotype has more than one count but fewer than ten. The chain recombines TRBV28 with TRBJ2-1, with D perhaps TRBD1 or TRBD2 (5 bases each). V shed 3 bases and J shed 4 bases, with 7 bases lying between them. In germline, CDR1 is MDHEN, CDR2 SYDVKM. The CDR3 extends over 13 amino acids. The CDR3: CASSLGEYNEQFF. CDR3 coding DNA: TGTGCCAGCAGTTTGGGGGAGTACAATGAGCAGTTCTTC.

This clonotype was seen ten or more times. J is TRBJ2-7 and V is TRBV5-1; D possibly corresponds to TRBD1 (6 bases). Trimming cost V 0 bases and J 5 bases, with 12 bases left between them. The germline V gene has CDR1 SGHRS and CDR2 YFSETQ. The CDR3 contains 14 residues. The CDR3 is CASSLDREMHEQYF. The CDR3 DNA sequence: TGCGCCAGCAGCTTGGACAGGGAGATGCACGAGCAGTACTTC.

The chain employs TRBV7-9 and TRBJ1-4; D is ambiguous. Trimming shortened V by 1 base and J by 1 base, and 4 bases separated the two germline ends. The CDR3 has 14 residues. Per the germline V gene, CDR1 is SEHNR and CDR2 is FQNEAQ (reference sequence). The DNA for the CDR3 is TGTGCCAGCAGCTTAGGCGGAACTAATGAAAAACTGTTTTTT. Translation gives CASSLGGTNEKLFF.

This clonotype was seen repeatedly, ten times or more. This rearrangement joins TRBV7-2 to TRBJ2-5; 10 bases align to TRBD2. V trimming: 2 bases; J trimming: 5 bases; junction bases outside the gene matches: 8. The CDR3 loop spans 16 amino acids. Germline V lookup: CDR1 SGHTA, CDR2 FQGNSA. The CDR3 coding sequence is TGTGCCAGCAGCTTATCAATAGCGGGAGGTGGCGAGACCCAGTACTTC. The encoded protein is CASSLSIAGGGETQYF.

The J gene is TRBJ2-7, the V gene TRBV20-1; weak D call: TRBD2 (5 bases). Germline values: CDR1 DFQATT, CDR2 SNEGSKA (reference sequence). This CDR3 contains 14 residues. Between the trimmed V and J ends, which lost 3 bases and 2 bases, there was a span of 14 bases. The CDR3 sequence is CSARRFLGAYEQYF. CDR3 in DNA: TGCAGTGCTAGGAGGTTTCTCGGGGCCTACGAGCAGTACTTC.

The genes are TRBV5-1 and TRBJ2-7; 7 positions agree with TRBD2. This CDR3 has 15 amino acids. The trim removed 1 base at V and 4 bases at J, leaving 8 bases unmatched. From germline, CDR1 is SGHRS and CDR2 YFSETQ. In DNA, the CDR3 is TGCGCCAGCAGCTTGTACCCTAGCGGAGGATACGAGCAGTACTTC. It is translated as CASSLYPSGGYEQYF.

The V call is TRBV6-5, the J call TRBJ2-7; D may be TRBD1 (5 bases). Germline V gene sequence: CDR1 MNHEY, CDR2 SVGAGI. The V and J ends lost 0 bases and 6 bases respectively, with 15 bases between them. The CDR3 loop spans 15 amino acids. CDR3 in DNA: TGTGCCAGCAGTTACTCTGTGGCAGGGTATGGCGAGCAGTACTTC. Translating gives CASSYSVAGYGEQYF.

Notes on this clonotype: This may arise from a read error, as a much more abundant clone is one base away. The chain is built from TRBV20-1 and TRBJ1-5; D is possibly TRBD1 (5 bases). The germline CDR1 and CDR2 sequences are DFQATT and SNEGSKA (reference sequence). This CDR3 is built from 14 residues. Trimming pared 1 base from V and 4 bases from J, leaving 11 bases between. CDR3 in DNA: TGCAGTGCTAGAGGAGGGGCCAATAATCAGCCCCAGCATTTT. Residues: CSARGGANNQPQHF.

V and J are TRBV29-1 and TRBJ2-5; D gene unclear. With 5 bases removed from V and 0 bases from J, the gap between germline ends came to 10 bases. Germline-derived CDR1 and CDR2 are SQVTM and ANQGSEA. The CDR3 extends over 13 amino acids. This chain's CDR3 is CSVPTVYQETQYF. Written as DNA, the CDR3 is TGCAGCGTTCCGACCGTGTACCAAGAGACCCAGTACTTC.

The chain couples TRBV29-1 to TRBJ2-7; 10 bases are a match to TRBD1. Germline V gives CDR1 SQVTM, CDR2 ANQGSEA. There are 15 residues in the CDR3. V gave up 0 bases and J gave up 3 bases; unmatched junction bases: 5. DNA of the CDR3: TGCAGCGTTGAAGATCAGACAGGGGGCTTCTACGAGCAGTACTTC. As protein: CSVEDQTGGFYEQYF.